The 15 T cell receptor beta chains given below trace back to one sample, sequenced in a study of early T cells in non-severe SARS-CoV-2 infection. In TCRdb, the 5' RACE reads were re-called with MiXCR into one record per CDR3 protein. The sample shows more than 20,000 distinct CDR3 sequences, more than 4% of them seen only once. Sequencing was performed on whole blood. The receptors stem from an adult who was a healthcare worker with PCR-confirmed SARS-CoV-2 infection or an uninfected control (not recorded which).

In its sample, this clonotype was seen many times. The chain has TRBV6-6 and TRBJ1-1; 7 nucleotides align to TRBD1. This CDR3 comprises 14 residues. The trim removed 8 bases at V and 1 base at J, leaving 7 bases unmatched. Germline CDR1 and CDR2: MNHNY and SVGAGI (reference sequence). The CDR3 sequence: CASRPGQKNTEAFF. The CDR3 DNA is TGTGCCAGCCGCCCGGGACAGAAGAACACTGAAGCTTTCTTT.

The chain uses TRBV18 and TRBJ1-3, with D possibly TRBD1 on 5 matching bases. V was clipped by 5 bases and J by 0 bases, with 14 bases between them. Germline V gene lookup returns CDR1 KGHSH and CDR2 LQKENI. This CDR3 has 16 amino acids. For the CDR3, the DNA is TGTGCCAGCTCATCCCTGACAGAACTCTCTGGAAACACCATATATTTT. Translated: CASSSLTELSGNTIYF.

The rearrangement uses TRBV24-1 and TRBJ2-2, with TRBD2 as a possible D gene (7 bases). CDR3 length: 14 residues. Looked up from germline, CDR1 is KGHDR and CDR2 is SFDVKD. V was pared by 12 bases and J by 6 bases, with 19 bases between. CDR3 amino acids: CASPGGDYPGELFF. CDR3 bases: TGTGCCTCGCCGGGGGGCGACTACCCCGGGGAGCTGTTTTTT.

A few counts support this clonotype. The rearrangement joins TRBV5-1 to TRBJ1-1; possibly TRBD1 for D (6 bases). The CDR3 is 16 amino acids. CDR1 SGHRS and CDR2 YFSETQ come from the germline V gene. Trimming took 2 bases from V and 3 from J, leaving 17 bases between them. CDR3 nucleotides: TGCGCCAGCAGCTTAACCCGGGGCAGGGGATACACTGAAGCTTTCTTT. This gives the protein CASSLTRGRGYTEAFF.

This clonotype was seen more than once but under ten times. The rearrangement links TRBV10-3 to TRBJ2-2; no firm D call. Germline V CDR1 and CDR2: ENHRY, SYGVKD. The CDR3 sequence is 12 residues long. Trimming took 3 bases from V and 8 from J, leaving 7 bases between them. CDR3 nucleotides: TGTGCCATCAGTGATCACCGTGGGGAGCTGTTTTTT. Its translation is CAISDHRGELFF.

This clonotype was observed a handful of times. The V gene is TRBV6-5, the J gene TRBJ1-1, with 7 bases lining up with TRBD1. Germline V gene sequence: CDR1 MNHEY, CDR2 SVGAGI. V lost 7 bases and J lost 1; bases outside the gene matches: 9. The CDR3 contains 15 residues. The CDR3 bases are TGTGCCAGCACTCTAACAGGGGCCAGGAACACTGAAGCTTTCTTT. This gives the protein CASTLTGARNTEAFF.

This clonotype was counted at least ten times. This rearrangement joins TRBV7-6 to TRBJ2-3; TRBD2 might be the D (6 bases). Germline V gene data show CDR1 as SGHVS and CDR2 as FNYEAQ. The CDR3 is made up of 16 amino acids. V was trimmed by 5 bases and J by 5 bases, leaving 20 bases between them. This CDR3 reads CASSQEVSGDVDTQYF. The CDR3 DNA reads TGTGCCAGCAGCCAAGAGGTGTCGGGGGACGTAGATACGCAGTATTTT.

The chain uses TRBV5-4 and TRBJ1-2, with D perhaps TRBD1 (5 bases). V shed 4 bases and J shed 2 bases, with 27 bases lying between them. CDR3 length equals 19 residues. Germline V gene sequence: CDR1 SGHNT, CDR2 YYREEE (reference sequence). CDR3 DNA: TGTGCCAGCAGCCCACCGCAGGGCAGAAGTGGTCAGGGAAACTATGGCTACACCTTC. Its protein is CASSPPQGRSGQGNYGYTF.

This clonotype ranks as medium-sized (0.01 to 0.1%). CDR3 loop: CASSHGSYGYTF. Written as DNA, the CDR3 is TGTGCCAGCAGCCATGGGAGCTATGGCTACACCTTC. The chain employs TRBV7-9 and TRBJ1-2; D is undetermined. V lost 5 bases and J 4 bases, leaving 8 bases between the germline ends. Looked up from germline, CDR1 is SEHNR and CDR2 is FQNEAQ (reference sequence). The CDR3 length is 12 residues. Variable domain in full (rest from reference TRBV7-9 and TRBJ1-2): DTGVSQNPRHKITKRGQNVTFRCDPISEHNRLYWYRQTLGQGPEFLTYFQNEAQLEKSRLLSDRFSAERPKGSFSTLEIQRTEQGDSAMYLCASSHGSYGYTFGSGTRLTVV.

This clonotype was seen at least ten times. The chain recombines TRBV20-1 with TRBJ2-5, with a tentative D call TRBD1 (6 bases). CDR1 is DFQATT and CDR2 is SNEGSKA in the germline V gene (reference sequence). The CDR3 loop spans 13 amino acids. The V end was cut by 6 bases, the J end by 7 bases, with 18 bases between. The CDR3 sequence: CSAKQGFMGTQYF. Written as DNA, the CDR3 is TGCAGTGCCAAACAGGGTTTTATGGGGACCCAGTACTTC.

This clonotype was recorded many times. This CDR3 reads CAISERTGRGSPLHF. In DNA, the CDR3 is TGTGCCATCAGTGAGCGGACAGGGAGGGGTTCACCCCTCCACTTT. The genes are TRBV10-3 and TRBJ1-6; TRBD1 agrees at 8 bases. The V and J ends lost 2 bases and 9 bases, in that order; junction bases with no gene match: 6. Germline assignment: CDR1 ENHRY and CDR2 SYGVKD. CDR3 length: 15 amino acids.

This clonotype is medium-sized within its sample. V is TRBV11-2 and J is TRBJ2-1; 8 bases are shared with TRBD2. Trimming took 2 bases from V and 6 from J; bases not matched to a gene: 15. This CDR3 is built from 18 residues. Germline V CDR1 and CDR2: SGHAT, FQNNGV. The CDR3 is CASSLIVGQAGAINEQFF. The CDR3 bases are TGTGCCAGCAGCTTAATAGTCGGTCAAGCGGGGGCCATCAATGAGCAGTTCTTC.

This clonotype came up many times. The chain carries TRBV19 and TRBJ2-3, with TRBD2 matching 8 bases. Germline-derived CDR1 and CDR2 are LNHDA and SQIVND (reference sequence). The ends lost 10 bases at V and 2 bases at J; junction bases unmatched: 11. CDR3 size: 15 residues. The CDR3 coding sequence is TGTGCCACCCGCAAGGGCGGGGGGCACACAGATACGCAGTATTTT. The encoded protein is CATRKGGGHTDTQYF.

By share, this clonotype ranks as medium-sized (0.01 to 0.1%). This chain connects TRBV12-3 or TRBV12-4 to TRBJ2-3; maybe TRBD2 (6 bases). V lost 2 bases, J lost 1 base, and 13 bases lay in between. This CDR3 contains 16 residues. CDR3 in DNA: TGTGCCAGCAGTTTATATAGCGGAATTGGCACAGATACGCAGTATTTT. Translating gives CASSLYSGIGTDTQYF.

In this sample, this clonotype turned up many times. The V call is TRBV15, the J call TRBJ1-2, with D possibly TRBD1 on 6 matching bases. Per germline, CDR1 LNHNV and CDR2 YYDKDF (reference sequence). The CDR3 has 19 residues. Trimming took off 0 bases at V and 0 bases at J, with 20 bases between the two ends. CDR3 loop: CATSRDLGTGTPSNYGYTF. The CDR3 DNA reads TGTGCCACCAGCAGAGATCTAGGAACAGGGACTCCGTCTAACTATGGCTACACCTTC.